This paragraph reports one T cell receptor (beta chain). This receptor's antigen is unknown. Base-call qualities are not available, and no considerably larger clone is one nucleotide away. This sample was included in a study of blood T cell repertoires in COVID-19 (dated by TCRdb to 2018 to 2021). Regarding the complete study: The collaborator samples originated in the United States, Italy and Spain and spanned the acute and convalescent phases of COVID-19. The prospective study material was composed of cDNA or gDNA derived from T cells, B-cell-depleted T cells, or PBMCs. Deeply sampled blood TCRbeta repertoires from subjects exposed to, actively infected with, or recovered from COVID-19 were included in the dataset. The repertoires were made available in a free public database intended to serve as a resource for research on the immune response to SARS-CoV-2. Samples came from the ongoing ImmuneRACE study (first 160 participants) plus 1,254 subjects from 6 global collaborators. A de-identified subject ID, COVID-19 status, age in years and sex were almost always included in the sample metadata. Where available, HLA class I and class II types were taken from metadata supplied by the sample provider and were not determined by assay-based typing. What the study reported, not specific to this receptor: How much clinical and demographic metadata was included differed by source and by participant, and the metadata was provided uncurated.

From the cysteine through the phenylalanine, the CDR3 covers 14 amino acids. Only the CDR3 DNA is retained, 42 bases long and in frame from the first base. In the germline V gene, CDR1 corresponds to SGDLS and CDR2 to YYNGEE. V and J lose 0 bases and 1 base, and a span of 6 bases separates them. Whole blood was collected in K2EDTA tubes by collaborating institutions according to the institutions' own protocols. For TCRbeta analysis, collaborators shipped samples as frozen whole blood, isolated PBMCs, or DNA extracted from either of those sample types. The immunoSEQ Assay, a bias-controlled multiplex PCR, was used to amplify TCRbeta CDR3 regions from genomic DNA. Per the original workflow: Within the assay, amplification of reference gene primers was used to estimate how many nucleated cells each sample contained. To quantify the absolute abundance of each unique TCRbeta CDR3 rearrangement, sequence reads were collapsed and filtered. For each sample, productive Simpson clonality was calculated as the square root of Simpson's diversity index over productive rearrangements. TCRdb took over this immuneACCESS table, retaining in-frame rearrangements with V and J assigned. Such tables are incomplete; in checked studies, under half of the missing clones stem from an unresolved V gene, and the remainder is unexplained. V and J calls and clone size are as listed in that table; D and trimming were resolved from the DNA. The sample profile shows about 74,000 clones; about 86% of them were found once. In total, the top ten clones hold roughly 1.9% of the sample.

Sequencing was performed on peripheral blood. The receptor comes from a woman at least 80 years old with active or convalescent COVID-19. The chain joins TRBV9 to TRBJ2-3, with no reliable assignment of the D segment. CDR3 reads: CASSVAPGTDTQYF. In nucleotide form, the sequence is TGTGCCAGCAGCGTAGCTCCTGGCACAGATACGCAGTATTTT.